The following is a T cell receptor beta chain sequence with its context. What it binds is unknown. The same CDR3 is also encoded by other DNA sequences in this sample. Clones were read by immunoSEQ multiplex PCR, and TCRdb kept only the in-frame ones, dropping some. This table holds around 1,900,000 clones, roughly 95% found once. The CDR3 covers 11 residues. V was pared by 5 bases and J by 3 bases, with 8 bases between. Germline V gene data show CDR1 as DFQATT and CDR2 as SNEGSKA (reference sequence). This sample is part of a study of shared clonotypes between healthy human individuals. Findings of the study overall: Memory subsets generally showed smaller estimated richness than naive subsets did. The researchers took only blood, and tissue repertoires probably look different.

Terminally differentiated effector memory CD45RA+ cells were left out of the naive CD8 fraction, which was CD45RO-negative and positively selected for CCR7. The study enrolled healthy HIV-negative adults without recent acute infections or vaccinations as donors. Adults of Caucasian background living in Nashville, Tennessee made up all donors. J is TRBJ2-7 and V is TRBV20-1; D unresolved. Source material: naive CD8+ T cells from PBMCs. This receptor was obtained from a man aged 18 to 29 in good health. Some clones in this sample may be carry-over from other donors' samples. The CDR3 here is CSARQSYEQYF. The CDR3 DNA follows: TGCAGTGCTCGGCAAAGCTACGAGCAGTACTTC.